This section outlines one T cell receptor (beta chain) sequence together with its context. Its antigen remains unknown. Clones were read by immunoSEQ multiplex PCR, and TCRdb kept only the in-frame ones, dropping some. Of more than 75,000 clones in the sample, more than 80% are singletons; the top ten hold under 6.5%. This specimen comes from a study of OX40 agonist ivuxolimab in advanced cancers. Study information: The mean age was about 57 years, ranging from about 20 to 79, with approximately 83% of participants male.

Patients who had autoimmune disease history or got systemic immunosuppression were left out. Blood sampling was done at baseline, cycle 4 day 1, and cycle 7 day 1. Germline CDR1 reads SGHTA; CDR2 reads FQGNSA. The CDR3 totals 15 residues. With 6 bases removed from V and 5 bases from J, the gap between germline ends came to 19 bases. Study results and caveats: The study observed clonal expansion of CD4+ and CD8+ blood T cells by week 6 at 0.1 to 3.0 mg/kg.

This clonotype originated in an adult with an advanced solid tumor such as melanoma, head and neck, liver or kidney cancer. This material consisted of CD4+ or CD8+ T cells sorted from blood, taken in a trial of the OX40 agonist ivuxolimab. This chain connects TRBV7-2 to TRBJ1-2, with a weak D call TRBD1 (6 bases). The CDR3 DNA is TGTGCCAGCAGATCAAAGACGGGACACGGTTATGGCTACACCTTC. Translating it yields CASRSKTGHGYGYTF.